Below, 18 T cell receptor beta chains from the same sample are listed, as sequenced in a study of T cells after yellow fever vaccination. One entry per CDR3 protein, called by TCRdb with MiXCR from the 5' RACE reads. The table shows more than 450,000 distinct CDR3 sequences, with 21% occurring only once. The sample here was PBMCs, taken approximately 22 days after the first yellow fever vaccination. The receptor set was obtained from a man aged 18 to 30 who received the YFV17D yellow fever vaccine.

This clonotype came up a few times. The gene calls are TRBV18 and TRBJ1-2; tentative D call: TRBD1 (6 bases). The CDR3 has 14 residues. Germline CDR1 is KGHSH and CDR2 is LQKENI. Trimming took 4 bases from V and 2 from J, leaving 11 bases between them. The CDR3 region has the DNA TGTGCCAGCTCACAAGGACAGAGCAACTATGGCTACACCTTC. The encoded protein is CASSQGQSNYGYTF. The full variable domain, completed using reference TRBV18 and TRBJ1-2, is NAGVMQNPRHLVRRRGQEARLRCSPMKGHSHVYWYRQLPEEGLKFMVYLQKENIIDESGMPKERFSAEFPKEGPSILRIQQVVRGDSAAYFCASSQGQSNYGYTFGSGTRLTVV.

This clonotype was counted at least ten times. This CDR3 reads CASTFGQGTSSYEQYF. Here the CDR3 DNA reads TGTGCCAGCACCTTCGGGCAGGGGACGAGCTCCTACGAGCAGTACTTC. The chain couples TRBV2 to TRBJ2-7, with D perhaps matching TRBD1 (6 bases). Trimming left V 7 bases short and J 0 bases short, with 19 bases between. The CDR3 is 16 amino acids. CDR1 and CDR2 from the germline V gene are SNHLY and FYNNEI.

The genes are TRBV5-1 and TRBJ1-1; a possible D gene is TRBD1 (5 bases). V was pared by 6 bases and J by 1 base, with 10 bases between. Germline CDR1 SGHRS, CDR2 YFSETQ. There are 13 residues in the CDR3. The CDR3: CASNNGGNTEAFF. Written as DNA, the CDR3 is TGCGCCAGCAACAACGGGGGGAACACTGAAGCTTTCTTT.

V gene TRBV7-6 combines with J gene TRBJ2-7; D ambiguous. This CDR3 has 14 residues. Per germline, CDR1 SGHVS and CDR2 FNYEAQ. V lost 1 base, J lost 3 bases, and 10 bases lay in between. In nucleotides, the CDR3 is TGTGCCAGCAGCTTAGAGGAAGCAGACTACGAGCAGTACTTC. Protein sequence: CASSLEEADYEQYF.

This clonotype showed up just a few times. The chain is built from TRBV5-1 and TRBJ1-1; D may be TRBD1 (6 bases). V lost 4 bases to trimming and J lost 6 bases, with 13 bases between them. The CDR3 has 13 residues. Germline CDR1 is SGHRS and CDR2 is YFSETQ. The CDR3 nucleotides are TGCGCCAGCAGCACCGGACAGTCCGCTGAAGCTTTCTTT. Translating it yields CASSTGQSAEAFF.

The chain combines TRBV7-9 with TRBJ1-1; D may be TRBD1 (5 bases). The CDR3 spans 13 residues. Germline V CDR1 and CDR2: SEHNR, FQNEAQ (reference sequence). V lost 4 bases and J lost 3, with 9 bases in between. DNA for the CDR3: TGTGCCAGCAGCTCCGGGGGGTACACTGAAGCTTTCTTT. Protein sequence: CASSSGGYTEAFF.

V usage is TRBV6-1 and J usage is TRBJ2-7; 13 bases match TRBD2. CDR1 and CDR2 from the germline V gene are MNHNS and SASEGT. This CDR3 is 16 amino acids long. With V trimmed by 6 bases and J by 4 bases, 9 bases remained unmatched. The CDR3 nucleotides read TGTGCCAGCAGCCAGGGACTAGCGGGGTTTGGTTACGAGCAGTACGTC. Amino acids: CASSQGLAGFGYEQYV.

The chain carries TRBV5-1 and TRBJ1-1; D is possibly TRBD1 (5 bases). V lost 9 bases and J lost 2, with 17 bases in between. CDR1 is SGHRS and CDR2 is YFSETQ in the germline V gene. This CDR3 has 14 amino acids. The CDR3 DNA is TGCGCCAACCCCAGAGGGGCGGCTAACACTGAAGCTTTCTTT. Its protein product is CANPRGAANTEAFF.

This clonotype came up a few times. The chain employs TRBV9 and TRBJ2-7; no firm D call. Trimming shortened V by 2 bases and J by 2 bases, and 11 bases separated the two germline ends. Germline V gene data show CDR1 as SGDLS and CDR2 as YYNGEE. The CDR3 is made up of 14 amino acids. CDR3 sequence: CASSVTDLAYEQYF. In DNA, the CDR3 is TGTGCCAGCAGCGTGACCGATCTAGCCTACGAGCAGTACTTC.

Only a few counts were recorded for this clonotype. V usage is TRBV5-1 and J usage is TRBJ2-7, with TRBD1 matching 7 bases. Unmatched junction bases numbered 8, after V lost 4 bases and J lost 1 base. Germline CDR1 is SGHRS and CDR2 is YFSETQ. CDR3 size: 15 residues. The CDR3 reads CASSMTGLRSYEQYF. The CDR3 coding sequence is TGCGCCAGCAGCATGACAGGGCTAAGGTCCTACGAGCAGTACTTC. The full variable domain, rest sourced from reference TRBV5-1 and TRBJ2-7, is KAGVTQTPRYLIKTRGQQVTLSCSPISGHRSVSWYQQTPGQGLQFLFEYFSETQRNKGNFPGRFSGRQFSNSRSEMNVSTLELGDSALYLCASSMTGLRSYEQYFGPGTRLTVT.

The chain links TRBV7-2 to TRBJ2-7; possibly TRBD1 for D (5 bases). Germline lookup yields CDR1 SGHTA and CDR2 FQGNSA. V was shortened by 4 bases and J by 1 base, with 14 bases between the two germline ends. This CDR3 contains 15 residues. CDR3 protein: CASSSQGSQSYEQYF. The CDR3 region has the DNA TGTGCCAGCAGCTCCCAGGGCTCGCAGTCCTACGAGCAGTACTTC.

The rearrangement links TRBV19 to TRBJ2-6; D is unclear. Germline V lookup: CDR1 LNHDA, CDR2 SQIVND (reference sequence). The CDR3 has 15 residues. V lost 6 bases and J lost 3, with 12 bases in between. This CDR3 reads CASRTPGRGANVLTF. DNA for the CDR3: TGTGCCAGTAGAACCCCTGGGCGTGGGGCCAACGTCCTGACTTTC.

The chain uses TRBV4-1 and TRBJ2-2; tentative D call: TRBD2 (6 bases). Per germline, CDR1 MGHRA and CDR2 YSYEKL. The CDR3 is 16 residues long. V dropped 0 bases and J dropped 3 bases, with 11 bases sitting between them. Written as DNA, the CDR3 is TGCGCCAGCAGCCAAGAGTCAGGGAGGTACACCGGGGAGCTGTTTTTT. It encodes CASSQESGRYTGELFF.

This chain uses TRBV7-9 with TRBJ2-1, with TRBD1 matching over 8 bases. The V gene's germline CDR1 is SEHNR and CDR2 FQNEAQ (reference sequence). This CDR3 contains 17 residues. Unmatched junction bases numbered 10, after V lost 5 bases and J lost 1 base. The CDR3 spells CASSPEQGARSYNEQFF. The DNA for the CDR3 is TGTGCCAGCAGCCCGGAGCAGGGGGCCAGATCCTACAATGAGCAGTTCTTC.

The rearrangement joins TRBV29-1 to TRBJ1-2; no definite D call. The length of the CDR3 is 13 residues. Trimming pared 3 bases from V and 4 bases from J, leaving 12 bases between. Germline-derived CDR1 and CDR2 are SQVTM and ANQGSEA. This CDR3 is CSVEHRWVYGYTF. The DNA of the CDR3 is TGCAGCGTTGAGCACCGATGGGTCTATGGCTACACCTTC.

This clonotype has more than one count but fewer than ten. CDR3 protein: CASSPSPGGKKETQYF. The CDR3 bases are TGCGCCAGCAGCCCCTCCCCGGGAGGAAAAAAAGAGACCCAGTACTTC. The gene calls are TRBV4-1 and TRBJ2-5, with 7 bases lining up with TRBD2. V trimming: 4 bases; J trimming: 3 bases; junction bases outside the gene matches: 11. CDR1 is MGHRA, CDR2 YSYEKL, per germline. The CDR3 totals 16 residues.

The CDR3 DNA reads TGTGCCAGCAGCTCGACGCTCGGACAGGGCTACCTATCGAGCTCCTACGAGCAGTACTTC. It is translated as CASSSTLGQGYLSSSYEQYF. The chain is built from TRBV7-2 and TRBJ2-7; 8 bases align to TRBD1. Germline V gene data show CDR1 as SGHTA and CDR2 as FQGNSA. The CDR3 extends over 20 amino acids. J was trimmed by 0 bases and V by 4 bases; bases with no gene match: 20.

The chain carries TRBV4-3 and TRBJ2-3; no clear D gene. Looked up from germline, CDR1 is LGHNA and CDR2 is YSLEER. CDR3 length: 13 residues. V was pared by 4 bases and J by 4 bases, with 9 bases between. The CDR3 coding sequence is TGCGCCAGCAGCCCTTTTTCGGCAGATACGCAGTATTTT. This translates into CASSPFSADTQYF.